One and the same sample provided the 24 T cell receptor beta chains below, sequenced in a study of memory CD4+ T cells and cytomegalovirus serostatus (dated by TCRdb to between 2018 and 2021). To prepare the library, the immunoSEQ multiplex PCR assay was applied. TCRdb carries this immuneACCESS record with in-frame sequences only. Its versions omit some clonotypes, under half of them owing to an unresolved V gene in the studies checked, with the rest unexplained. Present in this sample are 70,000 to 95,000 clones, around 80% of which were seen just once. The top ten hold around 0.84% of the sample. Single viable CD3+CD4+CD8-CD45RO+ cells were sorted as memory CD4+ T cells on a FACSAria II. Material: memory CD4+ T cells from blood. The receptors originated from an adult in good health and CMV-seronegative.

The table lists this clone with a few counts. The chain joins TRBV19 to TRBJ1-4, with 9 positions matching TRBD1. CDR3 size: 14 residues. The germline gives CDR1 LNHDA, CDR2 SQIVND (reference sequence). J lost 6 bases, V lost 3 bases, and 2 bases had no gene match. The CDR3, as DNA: TGTGCCAGTAGTATGGGACAGGGCGATGAAAAACTGTTTTTT. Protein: CASSMGQGDEKLFF.

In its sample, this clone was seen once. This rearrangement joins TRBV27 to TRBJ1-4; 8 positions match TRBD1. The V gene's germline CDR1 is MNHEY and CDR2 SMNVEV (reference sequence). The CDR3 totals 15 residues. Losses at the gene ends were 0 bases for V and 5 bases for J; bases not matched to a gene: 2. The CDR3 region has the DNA TGTGCCAGCAGTTTATCGGGACAGGCGAATGAAAAACTGTTTTTT. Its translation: CASSLSGQANEKLFF.

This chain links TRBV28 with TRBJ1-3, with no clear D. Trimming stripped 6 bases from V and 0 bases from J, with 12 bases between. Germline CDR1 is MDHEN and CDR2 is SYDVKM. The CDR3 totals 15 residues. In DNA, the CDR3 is TGTGCCAGCAGCCCCCGACGGGCCTCTGGAAACACCATATATTTT. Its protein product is CASSPRRASGNTIYF.

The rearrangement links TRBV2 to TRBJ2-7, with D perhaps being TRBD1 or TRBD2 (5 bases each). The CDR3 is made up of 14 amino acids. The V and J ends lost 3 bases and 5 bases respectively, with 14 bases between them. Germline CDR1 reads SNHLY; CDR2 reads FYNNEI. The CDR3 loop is CASSEGTQGHEQYF. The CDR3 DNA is TGTGCCAGCAGTGAGGGGACGCAGGGTCACGAGCAGTACTTC.

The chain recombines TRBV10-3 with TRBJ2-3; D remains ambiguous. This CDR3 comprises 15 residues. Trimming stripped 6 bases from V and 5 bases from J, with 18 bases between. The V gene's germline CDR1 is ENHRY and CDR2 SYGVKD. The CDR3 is CAIREEARKLDTQYF. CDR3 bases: TGTGCCATCAGGGAAGAGGCTCGGAAGTTAGATACGCAGTATTTT.

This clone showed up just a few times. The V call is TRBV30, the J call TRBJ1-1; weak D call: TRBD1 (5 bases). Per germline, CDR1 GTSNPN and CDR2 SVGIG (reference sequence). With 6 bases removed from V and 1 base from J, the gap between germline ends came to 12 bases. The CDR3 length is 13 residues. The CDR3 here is CACLGRWNTEAFF. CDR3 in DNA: TGTGCCTGCCTGGGACGGTGGAACACTGAAGCTTTCTTT. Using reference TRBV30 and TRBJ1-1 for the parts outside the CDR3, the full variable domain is SQTIHQWPATLVQPVGSPLSLECTVEGTSNPNLYWYRQAAGRGLQLLFYSVGIGQISSEVPQNLSASRPQDRQFILSSKKLLLSDSGFYLCACLGRWNTEAFFGQGTRLTVV.

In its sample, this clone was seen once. The CDR3 nucleotides are TGTGCCAGCAGTGAGGGGTGGGATAATTCACCCCTCCACTTT. Translation: CASSEGWDNSPLHF. This chain connects TRBV2 to TRBJ1-6; no firm D call. V was shortened by 3 bases and J by 5 bases, with 8 bases between the two germline ends. The CDR3 sequence is 14 residues long. Germline CDR1 reads SNHLY; CDR2 reads FYNNEI.

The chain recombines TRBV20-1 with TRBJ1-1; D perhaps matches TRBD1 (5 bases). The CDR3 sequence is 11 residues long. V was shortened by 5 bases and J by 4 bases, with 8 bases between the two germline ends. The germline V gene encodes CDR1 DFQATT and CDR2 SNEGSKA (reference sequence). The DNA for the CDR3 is TGCAGTGCTCAGGGTCGCACTGAAGCTTTCTTT. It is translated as CSAQGRTEAFF.

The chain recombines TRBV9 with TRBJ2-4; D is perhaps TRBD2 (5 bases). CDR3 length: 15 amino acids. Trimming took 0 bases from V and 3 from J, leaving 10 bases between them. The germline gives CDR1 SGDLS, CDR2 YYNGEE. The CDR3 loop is CASSVEEGYKNIQYF. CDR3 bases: TGTGCCAGCAGCGTAGAAGAGGGTTACAAAAACATTCAGTACTTC.

CDR3: CATSRDMGQGGYEQYF. The CDR3 coding sequence is TGTGCCACCAGCAGAGATATGGGACAGGGGGGTTACGAGCAGTACTTC. The chain uses TRBV15 and TRBJ2-7; TRBD1 agrees at 11 bases. Trimming took 0 bases from V and 4 from J; bases not matched to a gene: 5. Germline CDR1 is LNHNV and CDR2 is YYDKDF (reference sequence). CDR3 length: 16 amino acids.

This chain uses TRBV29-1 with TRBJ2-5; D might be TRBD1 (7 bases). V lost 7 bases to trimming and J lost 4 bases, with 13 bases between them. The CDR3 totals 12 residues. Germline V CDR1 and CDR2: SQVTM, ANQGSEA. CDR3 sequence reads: CSARQGGETQYF. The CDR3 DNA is TGCAGCGCCCGACAGGGAGGAGAGACCCAGTACTTC.

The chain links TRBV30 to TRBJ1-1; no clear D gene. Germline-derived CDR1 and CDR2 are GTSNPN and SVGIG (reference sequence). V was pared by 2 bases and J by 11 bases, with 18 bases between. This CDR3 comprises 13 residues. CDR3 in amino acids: CAWSPPSVGWAFF. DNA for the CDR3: TGTGCCTGGAGTCCACCCTCAGTAGGGTGGGCTTTCTTT.

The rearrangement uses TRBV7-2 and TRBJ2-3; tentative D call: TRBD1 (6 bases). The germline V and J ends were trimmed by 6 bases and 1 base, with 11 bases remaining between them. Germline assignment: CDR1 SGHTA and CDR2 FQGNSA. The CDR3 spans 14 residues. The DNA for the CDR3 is TGTGCCAGCAGGGGGGCCGCAGGCACAGATACGCAGTATTTT. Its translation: CASRGAAGTDTQYF.

CDR3 nucleotide sequence: TGTGCCAGCAGCTCGTCTTCCGTGAAAGCTTTCTTT. Protein sequence: CASSSSSVKAFF. V gene TRBV7-8 combines with J gene TRBJ1-1; D remains ambiguous. Deletions cut 4 bases from V and 9 bases from J, with 12 bases between. The CDR3 has 12 amino acids. CDR1 SGHVS and CDR2 FQNEAQ come from the germline V gene.

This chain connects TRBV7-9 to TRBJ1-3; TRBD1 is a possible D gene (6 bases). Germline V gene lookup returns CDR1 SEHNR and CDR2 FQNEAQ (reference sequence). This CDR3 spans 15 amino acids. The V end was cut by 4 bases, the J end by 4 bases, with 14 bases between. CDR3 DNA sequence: TGTGCCAGCAGCTCGCATAGGGGGGTCGGAAACACCATATATTTT. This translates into CASSSHRGVGNTIYF.

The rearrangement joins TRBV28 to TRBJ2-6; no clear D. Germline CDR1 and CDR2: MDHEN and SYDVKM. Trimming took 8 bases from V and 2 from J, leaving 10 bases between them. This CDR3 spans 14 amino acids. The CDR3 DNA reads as TGTGCCAGCCTACACCCCACTGGGGCCAACGTCCTGACTTTC. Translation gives CASLHPTGANVLTF.

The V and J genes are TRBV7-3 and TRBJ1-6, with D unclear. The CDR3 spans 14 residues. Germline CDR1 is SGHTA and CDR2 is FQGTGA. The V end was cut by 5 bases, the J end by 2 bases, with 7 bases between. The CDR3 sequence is CASSRTAYNSPLHF. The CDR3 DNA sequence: TGTGCCAGCAGCAGGACTGCCTATAATTCACCCCTCCACTTT.

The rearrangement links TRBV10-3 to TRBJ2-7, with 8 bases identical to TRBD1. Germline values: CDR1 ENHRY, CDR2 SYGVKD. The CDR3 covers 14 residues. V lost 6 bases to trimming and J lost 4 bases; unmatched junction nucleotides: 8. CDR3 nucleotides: TGTGCCATCAGCCGGGACAGGAGCTTTTACGAGCAGTACTTC. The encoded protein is CAISRDRSFYEQYF.

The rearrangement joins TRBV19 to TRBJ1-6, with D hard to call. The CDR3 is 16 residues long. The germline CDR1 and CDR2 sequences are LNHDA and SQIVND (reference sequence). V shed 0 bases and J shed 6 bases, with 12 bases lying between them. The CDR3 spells CASSIDHGISNSPLHF. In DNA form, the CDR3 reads TGTGCCAGTAGTATAGATCACGGGATCTCTAATTCACCCCTCCACTTT.

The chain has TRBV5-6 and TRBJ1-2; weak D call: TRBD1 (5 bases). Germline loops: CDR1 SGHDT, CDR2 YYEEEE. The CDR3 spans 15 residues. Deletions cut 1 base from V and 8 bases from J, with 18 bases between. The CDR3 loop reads CASSLRAGRVGGYTF. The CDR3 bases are TGTGCCAGCAGCTTGAGGGCAGGGAGGGTTGGAGGCTACACCTTC.

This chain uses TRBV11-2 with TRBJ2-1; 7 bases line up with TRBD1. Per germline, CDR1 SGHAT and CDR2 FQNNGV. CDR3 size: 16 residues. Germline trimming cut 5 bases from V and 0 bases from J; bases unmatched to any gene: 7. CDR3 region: CASSLRGSGSYNEQFF. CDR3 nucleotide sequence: TGTGCCAGCAGCCTCAGGGGGAGCGGCTCCTACAATGAGCAGTTCTTC.

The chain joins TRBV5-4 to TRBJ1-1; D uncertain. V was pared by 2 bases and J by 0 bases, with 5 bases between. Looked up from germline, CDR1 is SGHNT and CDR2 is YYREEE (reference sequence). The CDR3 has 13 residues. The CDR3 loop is CASSLHLNTEAFF. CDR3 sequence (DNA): TGTGCCAGCAGCTTACACCTGAACACTGAAGCTTTCTTT.

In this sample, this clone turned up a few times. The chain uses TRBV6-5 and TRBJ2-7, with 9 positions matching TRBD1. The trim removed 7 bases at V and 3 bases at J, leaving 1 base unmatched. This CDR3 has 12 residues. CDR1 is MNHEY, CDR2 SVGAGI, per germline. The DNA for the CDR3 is TGTGCCAGCACGGGACAGGGCTACGAGCAGTACTTC. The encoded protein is CASTGQGYEQYF.

As DNA, the CDR3 is TGTGCTTATCTTCTCCCCGGAAGGTCCTATAATTCACCCCTCCACTTT. Translated, it gives CAYLLPGRSYNSPLHF. The chain recombines TRBV30 with TRBJ1-6; D not resolved. This CDR3 spans 16 amino acids. CDR1 is GTSNPN, CDR2 SVGIG, per germline (reference sequence).